What follows are 10 T cell receptor beta chains derived from one specimen sequenced in a study of CD8 T cells in Susac syndrome. RNA in amounts of 0.5 to 1 ug was reverse transcribed with random hexamers. TCRdb ran MiXCR on the immunoSEQ multiplex PCR reads and lists one entry per CDR3 protein. The sample has about 440,000 distinct CDR3 sequences; approximately 89% are singletons. Sequencing was carried out using CD8+ T cells from PBMCs. These receptor sequences come from a human donor with multiple sclerosis.

The genes are TRBV6-1 and TRBJ2-2, with 9 bases that match TRBD2. V gave up 9 bases and J gave up 3 bases; unmatched junction bases: 5. The germline V gene encodes CDR1 MNHNS and CDR2 SASEGT. This CDR3 contains 14 residues. CDR3 residues: CASSGSIYTGELFF. CDR3 sequence (DNA): TGTGCCAGTAGCGGGAGTATCTACACCGGGGAGCTGTTTTTT.

This clonotype was recorded only once. The J gene is TRBJ2-1, the V gene TRBV14, with 11 positions matching TRBD2. Germline V gene lookup returns CDR1 SGHDN and CDR2 FVKESK. The CDR3 sequence is 17 residues long. The junction had 8 bases not matched to a gene; V was cut back by 4 bases and J by 3 bases. The CDR3 coding sequence is TGTGCCAGCAGCCTACCTACTAGCGGGGGTAACTACAATGAGCAGTTCTTC. As protein: CASSLPTSGGNYNEQFF.

The V call is TRBV20-1, the J call TRBJ2-1; maybe TRBD2 (6 bases). Trimming pared 5 bases from V and 7 bases from J, leaving 21 bases between. The CDR3 extends over 15 amino acids. Germline loops: CDR1 DFQATT, CDR2 SNEGSKA (reference sequence). DNA of the CDR3: TGCAGTGCTTTAACGTACCGCGGGATAGGGAATGAGCAGTTCTTC. Protein: CSALTYRGIGNEQFF.

On this clonotype: One junction end disagrees with the germline gene, perhaps due to a read error. The V call is TRBV27, the J call TRBJ2-1; the D call may be TRBD1 or TRBD2 (7 bases each). The CDR3 spans 15 residues. Germline lookup yields CDR1 MNHEY and CDR2 SMNVEV (reference sequence). CDR3 region: CASSLGSGGGNEQFF. DNA of the CDR3: TGTGCCAGCAGTTTAGGGTCAGGGGGGGGAAATGAGCAATTCTTC.

The chain's CDR3 is CSARDLAASSYNEQFF. DNA for the CDR3: TGCAGTGCTAGAGATCTTGCGGCAAGCTCCTACAATGAGCAGTTCTTC. This chain joins TRBV20-1 and TRBJ2-1; D is uncertain. V gave up 0 bases and J gave up 0 bases, with 12 bases separating them. Looked up from germline, CDR1 is DFQATT and CDR2 is SNEGSKA (reference sequence). The CDR3 is made up of 16 amino acids.

The rearrangement uses TRBV2 and TRBJ2-3, with 14 bases identical to TRBD2. CDR3 length: 16 amino acids. Germline V gene sequence: CDR1 SNHLY, CDR2 FYNNEI. V was pared by 9 bases and J by 5 bases, with 10 bases of the junction left unmatched. The CDR3 bases are TGTGCCAGTCTTATGACTAGCGGGAGGGCCGAAGATACGCAGTATTTT. Amino acid sequence: CASLMTSGRAEDTQYF.

The V call is TRBV20-1, the J call TRBJ2-1; TRBD2 might be the D (6 bases). Trimming left V 7 bases short and J 10 bases short, with 17 bases between. The CDR3 spans 12 residues. CDR1 is DFQATT, CDR2 SNEGSKA, per germline (reference sequence). CDR3 in amino acids: CSVRGARGEQFF. In nucleotides, the CDR3 is TGCAGTGTTCGCGGGGCCCGAGGGGAGCAGTTCTTC.

The DNA for the CDR3 is TGCAGTGCTAGGTCACCGGATAATTCACCCCTCCACTTT. Translated: CSARSPDNSPLHF. V gene TRBV20-1 combines with J gene TRBJ1-6; D unclear. The V and J ends lost 3 bases and 5 bases respectively, with 8 bases between them. The germline V gene has CDR1 DFQATT and CDR2 SNEGSKA (reference sequence). This CDR3 spans 13 amino acids.

The chain recombines TRBV20-1 with TRBJ2-7; D not resolved. Germline assignment: CDR1 DFQATT and CDR2 SNEGSKA (reference sequence). V gave up 3 bases and J gave up 2 bases, with 26 bases separating them. The CDR3 covers 18 residues. CDR3 DNA: TGCAGTGCTAGGAAGGATCGCCCAGGTGGAGAACTTACCTACGAGCAGTACTTC. Translation gives CSARKDRPGGELTYEQYF.

The chain recombines TRBV28 with TRBJ2-7, with TRBD1 matching over 8 bases. The V gene's germline CDR1 is MDHEN and CDR2 SYDVKM. The CDR3 runs 15 residues. After removal of 4 bases from V and 3 bases from J, the junction contained 8 bases not matched to a gene. CDR3 sequence reads: CASSSIRGQVYEQYF. Here the CDR3 DNA reads TGTGCCAGCAGTTCAATCAGGGGGCAAGTCTACGAGCAGTACTTC.